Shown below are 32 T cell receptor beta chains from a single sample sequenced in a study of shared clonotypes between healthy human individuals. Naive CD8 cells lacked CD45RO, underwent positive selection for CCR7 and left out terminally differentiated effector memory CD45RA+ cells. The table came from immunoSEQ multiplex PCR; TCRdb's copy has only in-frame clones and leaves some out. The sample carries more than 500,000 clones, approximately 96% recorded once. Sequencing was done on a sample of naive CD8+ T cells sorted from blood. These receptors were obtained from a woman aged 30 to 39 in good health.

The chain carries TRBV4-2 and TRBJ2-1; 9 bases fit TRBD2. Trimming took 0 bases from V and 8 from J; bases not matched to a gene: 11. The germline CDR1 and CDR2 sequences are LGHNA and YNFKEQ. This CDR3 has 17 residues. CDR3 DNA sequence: TGTGCCAGCAGCCAAGAGTATCTGGCGGGACTAGCTGATGAGCAGTTCTTC. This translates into CASSQEYLAGLADEQFF.

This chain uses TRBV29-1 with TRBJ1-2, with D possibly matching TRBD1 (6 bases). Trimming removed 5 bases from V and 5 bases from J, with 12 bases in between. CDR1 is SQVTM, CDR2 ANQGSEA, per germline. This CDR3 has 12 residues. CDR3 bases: TGCAGCGTTTGGACAGCCTCATATGGCTACACCTTC. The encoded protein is CSVWTASYGYTF.

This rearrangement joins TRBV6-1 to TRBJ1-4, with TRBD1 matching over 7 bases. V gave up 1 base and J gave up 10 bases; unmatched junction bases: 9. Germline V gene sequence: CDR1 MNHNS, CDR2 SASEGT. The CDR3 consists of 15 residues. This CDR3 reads CASSEVGQVRGKLFF. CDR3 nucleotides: TGTGCCAGCAGTGAAGTAGGACAGGTCAGGGGAAAACTGTTTTTT.

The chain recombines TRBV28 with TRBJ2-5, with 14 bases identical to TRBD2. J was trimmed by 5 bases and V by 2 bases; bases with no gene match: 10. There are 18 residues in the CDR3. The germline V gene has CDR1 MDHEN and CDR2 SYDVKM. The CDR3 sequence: CASSLGTSGRLVWETQYF. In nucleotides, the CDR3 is TGTGCCAGCAGTTTAGGGACTAGCGGGAGATTAGTGTGGGAGACCCAGTACTTC.

The CDR3 here is CASSEPVAHEQYF. The CDR3 DNA follows: TGTGCCAGCAGCGAGCCTGTGGCCCACGAGCAGTACTTC. The chain has TRBV27 and TRBJ2-7; D is ambiguous. The CDR3 is made up of 13 amino acids. The V gene lost 6 bases and the J gene lost 5 bases, with 14 bases spanning the gap. CDR1 and CDR2 (germline): MNHEY, SMNVEV (reference sequence).

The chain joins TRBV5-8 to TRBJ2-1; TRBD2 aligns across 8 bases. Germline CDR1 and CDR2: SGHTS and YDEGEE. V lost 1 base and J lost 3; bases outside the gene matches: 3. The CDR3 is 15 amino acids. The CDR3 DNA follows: TGTGCCAGCAGCTTGCCGGGAGGGGGCTACAATGAGCAGTTCTTC. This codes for CASSLPGGGYNEQFF. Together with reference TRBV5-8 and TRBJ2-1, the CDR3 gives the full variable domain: EAGVTQSPTHLIKTRGQQATLRCSPISGHTSVYWYQQALGLGLQFLLWYDEGEERNRGNFPPRFSGRQFPNYSSELNVNALELEDSALYLCASSLPGGGYNEQFFGPGTRLTVL.

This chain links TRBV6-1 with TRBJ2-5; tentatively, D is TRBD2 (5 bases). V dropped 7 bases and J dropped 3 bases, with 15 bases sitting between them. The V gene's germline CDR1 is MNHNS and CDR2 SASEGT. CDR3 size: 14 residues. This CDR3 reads CASTEVGREETQYF. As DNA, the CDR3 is TGTGCCAGCACCGAGGTAGGGAGAGAAGAGACCCAGTACTTC.

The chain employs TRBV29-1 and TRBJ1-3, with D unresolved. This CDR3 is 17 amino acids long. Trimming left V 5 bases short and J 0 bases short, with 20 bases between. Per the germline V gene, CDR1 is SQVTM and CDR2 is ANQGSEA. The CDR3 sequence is CSVIFARTDSSGNTIYF. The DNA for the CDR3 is TGCAGCGTTATCTTCGCACGGACTGATTCCTCTGGAAACACCATATATTTT.

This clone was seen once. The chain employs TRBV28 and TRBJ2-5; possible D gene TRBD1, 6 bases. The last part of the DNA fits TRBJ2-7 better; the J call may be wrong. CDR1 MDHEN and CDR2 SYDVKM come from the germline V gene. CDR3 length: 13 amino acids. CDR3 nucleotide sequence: TGTGCCAGCAGTTCGGGACACATCTACGAGCAGTACTTC. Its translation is CASSSGHIYEQYF.

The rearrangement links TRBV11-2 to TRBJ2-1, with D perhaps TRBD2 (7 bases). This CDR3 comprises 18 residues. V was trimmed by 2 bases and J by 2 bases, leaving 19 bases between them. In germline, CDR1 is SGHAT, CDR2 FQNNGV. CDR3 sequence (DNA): TGTGCCAGCAGCTTATTTCGTTTGCGGGGGCCGACCTACAATGAGCAGTTCTTC. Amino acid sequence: CASSLFRLRGPTYNEQFF. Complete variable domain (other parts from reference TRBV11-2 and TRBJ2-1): EAGVAQSPRYKIIEKRQSVAFWCNPISGHATLYWYQQILGQGPKLLIQFQNNGVVDDSQLPKDRFSAERLKGVDSTLKIQPAKLEDSAVYLCASSLFRLRGPTYNEQFFGPGTRLTVL.

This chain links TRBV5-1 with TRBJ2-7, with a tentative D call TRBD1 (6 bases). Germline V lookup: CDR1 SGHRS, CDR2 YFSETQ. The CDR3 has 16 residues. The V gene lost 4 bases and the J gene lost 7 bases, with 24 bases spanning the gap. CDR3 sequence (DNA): TGCGCCAGCAGCCCCCGCCTGGGTTTGGGGGCAGGGGAGCAGTACTTC. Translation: CASSPRLGLGAGEQYF.

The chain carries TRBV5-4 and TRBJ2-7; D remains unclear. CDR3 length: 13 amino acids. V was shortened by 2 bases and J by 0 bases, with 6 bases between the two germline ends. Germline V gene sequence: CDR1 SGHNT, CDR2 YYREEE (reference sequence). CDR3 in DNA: TGTGCCAGCAGCTTCGAGAGCTCCTACGAGCAGTACTTC. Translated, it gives CASSFESSYEQYF.

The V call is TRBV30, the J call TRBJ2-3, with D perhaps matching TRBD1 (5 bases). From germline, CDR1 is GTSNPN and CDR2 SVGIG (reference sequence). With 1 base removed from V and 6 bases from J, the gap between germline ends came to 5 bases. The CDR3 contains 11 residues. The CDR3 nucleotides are TGTGCCTGGAGTGCAGGGGATACGCAGTATTTT. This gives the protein CAWSAGDTQYF.

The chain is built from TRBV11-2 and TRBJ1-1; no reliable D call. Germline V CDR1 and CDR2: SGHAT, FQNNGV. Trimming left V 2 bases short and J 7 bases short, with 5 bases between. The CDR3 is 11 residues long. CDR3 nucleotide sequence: TGTGCCAGCAGCTTAAACCGTGAAGCTTTCTTT. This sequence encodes CASSLNREAFF.

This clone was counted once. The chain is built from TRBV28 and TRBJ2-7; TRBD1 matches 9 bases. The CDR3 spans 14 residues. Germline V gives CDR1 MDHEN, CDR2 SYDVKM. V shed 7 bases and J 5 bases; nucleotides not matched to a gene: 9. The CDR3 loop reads CASTYGTGFNEQYF. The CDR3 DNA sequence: TGTGCCAGCACTTACGGGACAGGGTTCAACGAGCAGTACTTC.

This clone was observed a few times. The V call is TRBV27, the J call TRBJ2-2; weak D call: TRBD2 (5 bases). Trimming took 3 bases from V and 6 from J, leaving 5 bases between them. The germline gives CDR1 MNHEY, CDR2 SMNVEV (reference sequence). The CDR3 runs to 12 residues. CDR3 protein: CASSLDSGELFF. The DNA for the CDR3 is TGTGCCAGCAGTTTGGACTCCGGGGAGCTGTTTTTT.

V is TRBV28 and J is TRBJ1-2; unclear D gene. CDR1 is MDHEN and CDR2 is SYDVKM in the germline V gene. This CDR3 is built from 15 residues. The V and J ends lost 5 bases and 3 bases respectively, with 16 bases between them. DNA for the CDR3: TGTGCCAGCAGTGCCCTCGTTGCCAGCTACTATGGCTACACCTTC. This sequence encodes CASSALVASYYGYTF.

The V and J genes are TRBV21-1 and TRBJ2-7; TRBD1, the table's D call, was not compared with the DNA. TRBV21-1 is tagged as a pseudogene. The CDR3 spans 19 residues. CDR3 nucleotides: TGTGCCAGCAGCCTAAAACGGGACAGGGGAAGCGTGTACTCCTACGAGCAGTACTTC. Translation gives CASSLKRDRGSVYSYEQYF.

The CDR3 spells CASSQTGLAGWQETQYF. DNA for the CDR3: TGTGCCAGCAGCCAAACTGGCTTAGCGGGATGGCAAGAGACCCAGTACTTC. The chain carries TRBV14 and TRBJ2-5; 8 bases fit TRBD2. Germline V gene lookup returns CDR1 SGHDN and CDR2 FVKESK. J was trimmed by 2 bases and V by 2 bases; bases with no gene match: 10. The CDR3 totals 17 residues.

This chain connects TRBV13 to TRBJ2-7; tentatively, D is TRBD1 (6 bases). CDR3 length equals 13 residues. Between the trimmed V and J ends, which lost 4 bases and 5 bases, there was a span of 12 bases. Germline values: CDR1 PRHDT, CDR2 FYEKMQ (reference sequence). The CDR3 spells CASSYPTGDEQYF. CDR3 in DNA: TGTGCCAGCAGCTACCCGACAGGTGACGAGCAGTACTTC.

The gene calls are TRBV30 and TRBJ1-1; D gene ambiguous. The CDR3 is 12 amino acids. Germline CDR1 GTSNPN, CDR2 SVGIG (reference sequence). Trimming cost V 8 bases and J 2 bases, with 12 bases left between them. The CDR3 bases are TGTGCCAGGGCCGTTTCAAACACTGAAGCTTTCTTT. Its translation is CARAVSNTEAFF.

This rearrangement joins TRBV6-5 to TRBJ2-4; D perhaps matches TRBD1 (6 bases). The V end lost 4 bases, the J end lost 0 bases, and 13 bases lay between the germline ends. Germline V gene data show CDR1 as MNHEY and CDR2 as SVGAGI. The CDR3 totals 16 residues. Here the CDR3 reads CASSFSGQQAKNIQYF. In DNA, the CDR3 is TGTGCCAGCAGTTTCTCCGGACAGCAAGCCAAAAACATTCAGTACTTC.

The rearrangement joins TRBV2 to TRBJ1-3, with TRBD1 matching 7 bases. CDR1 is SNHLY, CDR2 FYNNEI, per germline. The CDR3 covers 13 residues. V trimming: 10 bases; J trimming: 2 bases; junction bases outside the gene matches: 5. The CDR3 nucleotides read TGTGCCACAGACAGGGCGGCTGGAAACACCATATATTTT. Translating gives CATDRAAGNTIYF. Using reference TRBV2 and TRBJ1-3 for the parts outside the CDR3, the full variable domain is EPEVTQTPSHQVTQMGQEVILRCVPISNHLYFYWYRQILGQKVEFLVSFYNNEISEKSEIFDDQFSVERPDGSNFTLKIRSTKLEDSAMYFCATDRAAGNTIYFGEGSWLTVV.

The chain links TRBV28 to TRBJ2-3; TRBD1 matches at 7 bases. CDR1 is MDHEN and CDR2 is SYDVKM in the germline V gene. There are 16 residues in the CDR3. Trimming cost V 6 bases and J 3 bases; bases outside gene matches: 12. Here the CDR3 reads CASSSSQTGFTDTQYF. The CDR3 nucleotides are TGTGCCAGCAGCTCCTCCCAGACAGGGTTTACAGATACGCAGTATTTT.

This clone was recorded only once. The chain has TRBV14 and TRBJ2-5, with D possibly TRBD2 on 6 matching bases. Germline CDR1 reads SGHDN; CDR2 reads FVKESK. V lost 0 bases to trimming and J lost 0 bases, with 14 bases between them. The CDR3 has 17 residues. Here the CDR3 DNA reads TGTGCCAGCAGCCAAGAAGAGCAGCGGGTGTACCAAGAGACCCAGTACTTC. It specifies CASSQEEQRVYQETQYF.

CDR3 in DNA: TGTGCCAGCAGCTTAGAACATCTGGGGGGGAATAGCAATCAGCCCCAGCATTTT. Amino acid sequence: CASSLEHLGGNSNQPQHF. The rearrangement uses TRBV7-8 and TRBJ1-5; D perhaps matches TRBD1 (5 bases). The CDR3 is made up of 18 amino acids. The ends were cut back, 1 base at V and 0 bases at J, with 16 bases in the middle. Germline values: CDR1 SGHVS, CDR2 FQNEAQ.

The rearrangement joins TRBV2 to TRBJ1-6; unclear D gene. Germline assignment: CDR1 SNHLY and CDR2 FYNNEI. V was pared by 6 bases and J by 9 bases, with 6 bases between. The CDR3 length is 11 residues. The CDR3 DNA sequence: TGTGCCAGCAGGTTCGGTTCACCCCTCCACTTT. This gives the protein CASRFGSPLHF.

In DNA form, the CDR3 reads TGTGCCAGCAGTTTAGTTGGGACAGGGTTTGGCTACACCTTC. This gives the protein CASSLVGTGFGYTF. The chain joins TRBV27 to TRBJ1-2; 9 positions match TRBD1. Germline values: CDR1 MNHEY, CDR2 SMNVEV (reference sequence). V shed 2 bases, J shed 7 bases, and the junction held 5 bases outside the gene matches. This CDR3 is built from 14 residues.

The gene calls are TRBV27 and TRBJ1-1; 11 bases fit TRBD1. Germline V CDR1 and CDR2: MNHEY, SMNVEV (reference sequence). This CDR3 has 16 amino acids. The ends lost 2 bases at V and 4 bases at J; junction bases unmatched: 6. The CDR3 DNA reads TGTGCCAGCAGTTTAGTTGGGACAGGGGGTCTCACTGAAGCTTTCTTT. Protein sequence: CASSLVGTGGLTEAFF.

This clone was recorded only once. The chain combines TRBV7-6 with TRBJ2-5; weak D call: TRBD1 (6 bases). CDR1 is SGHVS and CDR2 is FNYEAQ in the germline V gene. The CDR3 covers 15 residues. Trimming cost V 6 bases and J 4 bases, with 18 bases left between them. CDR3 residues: CASRYNRVVGETQYF. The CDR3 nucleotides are TGTGCCAGCAGATACAACAGGGTAGTAGGAGAGACCCAGTACTTC.

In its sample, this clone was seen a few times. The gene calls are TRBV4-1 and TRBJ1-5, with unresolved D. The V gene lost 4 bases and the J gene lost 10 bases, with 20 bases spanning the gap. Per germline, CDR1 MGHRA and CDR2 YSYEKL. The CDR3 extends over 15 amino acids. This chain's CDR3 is CASSRVPAKSPPQHF. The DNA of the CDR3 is TGCGCCAGCAGCCGAGTCCCGGCCAAGTCCCCTCCCCAGCATTTT.

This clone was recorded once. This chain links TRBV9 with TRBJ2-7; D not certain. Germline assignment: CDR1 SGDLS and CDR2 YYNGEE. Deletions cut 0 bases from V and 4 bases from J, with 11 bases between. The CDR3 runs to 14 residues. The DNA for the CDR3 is TGTGCCAGCAGCGTAGCACGGCAGCCTTACGAGCAGTACTTC. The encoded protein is CASSVARQPYEQYF.